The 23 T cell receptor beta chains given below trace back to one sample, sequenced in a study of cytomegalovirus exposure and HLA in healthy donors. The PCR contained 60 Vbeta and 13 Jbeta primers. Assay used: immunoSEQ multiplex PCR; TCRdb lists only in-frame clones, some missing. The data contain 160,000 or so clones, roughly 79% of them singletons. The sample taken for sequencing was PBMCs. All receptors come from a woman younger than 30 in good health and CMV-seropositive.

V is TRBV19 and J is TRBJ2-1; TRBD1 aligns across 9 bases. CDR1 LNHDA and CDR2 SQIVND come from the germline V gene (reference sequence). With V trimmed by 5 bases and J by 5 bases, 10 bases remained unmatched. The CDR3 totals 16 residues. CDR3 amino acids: CASSVVRDREDNEQFF. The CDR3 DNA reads TGTGCCAGTAGTGTAGTGCGGGACAGGGAGGACAATGAGCAGTTCTTC. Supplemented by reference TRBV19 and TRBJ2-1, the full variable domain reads DGGITQSPKYLFRKEGQNVTLSCEQNLNHDAMYWYRQDPGQGLRLIYYSQIVNDFQKGDIAEGYSVSREKKESFPLTVTSAQKNPTAFYLCASSVVRDREDNEQFFGPGTRLTVL.

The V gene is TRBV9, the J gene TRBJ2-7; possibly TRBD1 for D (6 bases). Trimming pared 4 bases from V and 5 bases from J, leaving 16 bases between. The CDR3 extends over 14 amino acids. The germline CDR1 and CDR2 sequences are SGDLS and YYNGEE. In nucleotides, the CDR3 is TGTGCCAGCAGCCCCAGCGGACAGTGGGACGAGCAGTACTTC. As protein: CASSPSGQWDEQYF.

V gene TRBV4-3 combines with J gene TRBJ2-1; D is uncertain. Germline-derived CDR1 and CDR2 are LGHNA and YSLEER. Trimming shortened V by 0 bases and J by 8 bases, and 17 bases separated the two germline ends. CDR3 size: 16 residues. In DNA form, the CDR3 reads TGCGCCAGCAGCCAAGAAGATAGTGGTCGGTTCGATGAGCAGTTCTTC. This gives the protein CASSQEDSGRFDEQFF.

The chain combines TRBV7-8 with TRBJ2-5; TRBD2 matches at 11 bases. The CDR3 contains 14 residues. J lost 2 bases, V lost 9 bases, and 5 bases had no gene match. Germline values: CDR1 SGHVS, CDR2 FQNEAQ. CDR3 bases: TGTGCCAGTGGACTAGCGGGTACACAAGAGACCCAGTACTTC. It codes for CASGLAGTQETQYF.

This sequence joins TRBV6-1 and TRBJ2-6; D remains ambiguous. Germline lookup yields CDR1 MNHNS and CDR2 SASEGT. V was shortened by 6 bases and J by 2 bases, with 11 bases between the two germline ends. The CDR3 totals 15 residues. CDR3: CASRAARAGANVLTF. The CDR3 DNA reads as TGTGCCAGCAGGGCAGCCCGGGCTGGGGCCAACGTCCTGACTTTC.

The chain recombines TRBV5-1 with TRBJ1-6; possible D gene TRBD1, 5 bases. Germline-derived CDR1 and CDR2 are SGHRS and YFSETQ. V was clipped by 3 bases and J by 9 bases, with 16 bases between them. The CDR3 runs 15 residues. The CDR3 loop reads CASSWITSDSSPLHF. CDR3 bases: TGCGCCAGCAGCTGGATTACTTCCGACAGTTCACCCCTCCACTTT.

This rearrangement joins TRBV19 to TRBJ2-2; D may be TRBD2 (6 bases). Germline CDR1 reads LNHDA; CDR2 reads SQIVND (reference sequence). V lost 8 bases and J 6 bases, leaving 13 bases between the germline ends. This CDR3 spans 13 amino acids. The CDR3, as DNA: TGTGCCAGTTCTCACGGGGGTCCCGGGGAGCTGTTTTTT. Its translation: CASSHGGPGELFF.

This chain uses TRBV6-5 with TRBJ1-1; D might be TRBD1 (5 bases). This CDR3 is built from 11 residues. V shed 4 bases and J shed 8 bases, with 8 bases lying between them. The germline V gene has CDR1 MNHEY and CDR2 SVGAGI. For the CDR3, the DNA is TGTGCCAGCAGTTGGGGGGGAGAAGCTTTCTTT. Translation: CASSWGGEAFF.

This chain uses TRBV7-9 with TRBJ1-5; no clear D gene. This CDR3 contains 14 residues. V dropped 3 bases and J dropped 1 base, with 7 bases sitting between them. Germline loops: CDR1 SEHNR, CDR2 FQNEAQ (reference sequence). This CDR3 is CASSFRESNQPQHF. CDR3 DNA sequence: TGTGCCAGCAGCTTCCGGGAGAGCAATCAGCCCCAGCATTTT. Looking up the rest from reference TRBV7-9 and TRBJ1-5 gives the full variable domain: DTGVSQNPRHKITKRGQNVTFRCDPISEHNRLYWYRQTLGQGPEFLTYFQNEAQLEKSRLLSDRFSAERPKGSFSTLEIQRTEQGDSAMYLCASSFRESNQPQHFGDGTRLSIL.

This CDR3 reads CASSLVDRGIYEQYF. CDR3 nucleotides: TGTGCCAGCAGCTTGGTGGATCGGGGGATCTACGAGCAGTACTTC. The chain recombines TRBV5-4 with TRBJ2-7, with D maybe TRBD2 (6 bases). Trimming removed 0 bases from V and 3 bases from J, with 13 bases in between. The germline V gene encodes CDR1 SGHNT and CDR2 YYREEE (reference sequence). The CDR3 length is 15 residues.

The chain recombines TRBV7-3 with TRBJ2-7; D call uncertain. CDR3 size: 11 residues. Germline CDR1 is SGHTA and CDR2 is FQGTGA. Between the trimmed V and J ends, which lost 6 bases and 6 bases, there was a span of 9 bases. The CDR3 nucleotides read TGTGCCAGCAGTCCTTATCCCGAGCAGTACTTC. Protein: CASSPYPEQYF. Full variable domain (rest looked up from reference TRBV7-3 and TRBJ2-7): GAGVSQTPSNKVTEKGKYVELRCDPISGHTALYWYRQSLGQGPEFLIYFQGTGAADDSGLPNDRFFAVRPEGSVSTLKIQRTERGDSAVYLCASSPYPEQYFGPGTRLTVT.

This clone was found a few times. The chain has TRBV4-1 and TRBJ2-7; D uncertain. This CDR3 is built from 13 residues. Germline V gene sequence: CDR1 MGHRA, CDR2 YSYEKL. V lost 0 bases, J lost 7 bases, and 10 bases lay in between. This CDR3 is CASSQDPGEEQYF. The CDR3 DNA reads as TGCGCCAGCAGCCAAGATCCAGGTGAGGAGCAGTACTTC.

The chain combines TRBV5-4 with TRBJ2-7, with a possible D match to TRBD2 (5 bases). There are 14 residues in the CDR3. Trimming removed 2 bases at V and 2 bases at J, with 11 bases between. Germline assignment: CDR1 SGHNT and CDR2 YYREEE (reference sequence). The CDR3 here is CASSLVRDAYEQYF. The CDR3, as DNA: TGTGCCAGCAGCTTAGTGAGGGATGCCTACGAGCAGTACTTC.

Written as DNA, the CDR3 is TGTGCCAGCAGTTTATCGAGGGACAGGGGGATATACTATGGCTACACCTTC. Its translation: CASSLSRDRGIYYGYTF. The rearrangement uses TRBV27 and TRBJ1-2; 11 bases are a match to TRBD1. Trimming removed 0 bases from V and 3 bases from J; junction bases left unmatched: 6. CDR1 and CDR2 from the germline V gene are MNHEY and SMNVEV (reference sequence). The CDR3 is 17 amino acids.

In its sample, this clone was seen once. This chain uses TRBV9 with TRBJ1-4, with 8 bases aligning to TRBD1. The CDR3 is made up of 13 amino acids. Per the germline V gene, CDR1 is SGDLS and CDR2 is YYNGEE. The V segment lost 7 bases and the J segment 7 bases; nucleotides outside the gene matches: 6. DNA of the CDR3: TGTGCCAGCGGGGGAGACAGGGGTGAAAAACTGTTTTTT. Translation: CASGGDRGEKLFF.

CDR3 sequence: CASSASGGGETQYF. The CDR3 region has the DNA TGTGCCAGCAGCGCCTCGGGTGGCGGAGAGACCCAGTACTTC. V and J are TRBV11-2 and TRBJ2-5; no firm D call. The CDR3 extends over 14 amino acids. Germline loops: CDR1 SGHAT, CDR2 FQNNGV. V was shortened by 5 bases and J by 4 bases, with 14 bases between the two germline ends. Combining the CDR3 with reference TRBV11-2 and TRBJ2-5 gives the whole variable domain EAGVAQSPRYKIIEKRQSVAFWCNPISGHATLYWYQQILGQGPKLLIQFQNNGVVDDSQLPKDRFSAERLKGVDSTLKIQPAKLEDSAVYLCASSASGGGETQYFGPGTRLLVL.

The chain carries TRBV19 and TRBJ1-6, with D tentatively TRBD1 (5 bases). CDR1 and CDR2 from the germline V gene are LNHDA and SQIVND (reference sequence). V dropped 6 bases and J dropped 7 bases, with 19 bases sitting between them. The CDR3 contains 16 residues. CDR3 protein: CASRIPGQGGNSPLHF. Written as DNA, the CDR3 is TGTGCCAGTAGGATCCCAGGTCAGGGCGGAAATTCACCCCTCCACTTT.

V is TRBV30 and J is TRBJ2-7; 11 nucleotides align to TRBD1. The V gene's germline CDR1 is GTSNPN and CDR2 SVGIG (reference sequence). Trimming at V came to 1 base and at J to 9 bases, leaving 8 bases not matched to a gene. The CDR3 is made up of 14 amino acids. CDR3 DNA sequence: TGTGCCTGGAGTGAAGGACAGGGGGCAATGTTGCAGTACTTC. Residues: CAWSEGQGAMLQYF. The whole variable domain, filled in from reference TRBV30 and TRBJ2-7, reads SQTIHQWPATLVQPVGSPLSLECTVEGTSNPNLYWYRQAAGRGLQLLFYSVGIGQISSEVPQNLSASRPQDRQFILSSKKLLLSDSGFYLCAWSEGQGAMLQYFGPGTRLTVT.

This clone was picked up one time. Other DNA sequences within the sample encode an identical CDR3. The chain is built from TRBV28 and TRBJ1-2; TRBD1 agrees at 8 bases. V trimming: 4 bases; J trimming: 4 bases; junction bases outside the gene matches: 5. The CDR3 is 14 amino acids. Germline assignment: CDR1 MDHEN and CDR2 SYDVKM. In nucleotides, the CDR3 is TGTGCCAGCAGTTCCGGGACAGGTGTCTATGGCTACACCTTC. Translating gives CASSSGTGVYGYTF.

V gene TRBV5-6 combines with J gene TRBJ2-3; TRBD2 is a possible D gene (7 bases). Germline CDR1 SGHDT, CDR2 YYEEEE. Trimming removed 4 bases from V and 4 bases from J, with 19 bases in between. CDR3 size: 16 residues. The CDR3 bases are TGTGCCAGCAGCCTTGAGGGGGGGATCTACGCAGATACGCAGTATTTT. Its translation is CASSLEGGIYADTQYF. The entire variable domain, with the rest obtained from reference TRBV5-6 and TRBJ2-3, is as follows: DAGVTQSPTHLIKTRGQQVTLRCSPKSGHDTVSWYQQALGQGPQFIFQYYEEEERQRGNFPDRFSGHQFPNYSSELNVNALLLGDSALYLCASSLEGGIYADTQYFGPGTRLTVL.

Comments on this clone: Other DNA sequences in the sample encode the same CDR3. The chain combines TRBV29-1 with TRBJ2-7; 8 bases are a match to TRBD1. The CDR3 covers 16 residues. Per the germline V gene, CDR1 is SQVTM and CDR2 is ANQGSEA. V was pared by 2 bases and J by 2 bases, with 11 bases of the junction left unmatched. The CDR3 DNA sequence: TGCAGCGTTGAACGAGGGGAGACAGGGGAGACCTACGAGCAGTACTTC. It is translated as CSVERGETGETYEQYF.

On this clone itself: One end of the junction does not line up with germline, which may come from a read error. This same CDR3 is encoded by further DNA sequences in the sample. CDR3 DNA: TGCGCCAGCAGTGAGCCACCAGGACAGAGCTATAATTCACCCCTCCACTTT. Translating gives CASSEPPGQSYNSPLHF. The chain couples TRBV2 to TRBJ1-6, with D possibly matching TRBD1 (6 bases). Germline CDR1 and CDR2: SNHLY and FYNNEI. This CDR3 spans 17 amino acids.

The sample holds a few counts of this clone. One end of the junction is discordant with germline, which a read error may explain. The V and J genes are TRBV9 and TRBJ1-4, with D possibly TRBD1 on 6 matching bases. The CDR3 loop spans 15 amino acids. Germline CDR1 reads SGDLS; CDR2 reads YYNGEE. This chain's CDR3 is CAGSVGGGSNEKLFF. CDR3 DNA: TGTGCCGGCAGCGTAGGAGGGGGATCTAATGAAAAACTGTTTTTT.